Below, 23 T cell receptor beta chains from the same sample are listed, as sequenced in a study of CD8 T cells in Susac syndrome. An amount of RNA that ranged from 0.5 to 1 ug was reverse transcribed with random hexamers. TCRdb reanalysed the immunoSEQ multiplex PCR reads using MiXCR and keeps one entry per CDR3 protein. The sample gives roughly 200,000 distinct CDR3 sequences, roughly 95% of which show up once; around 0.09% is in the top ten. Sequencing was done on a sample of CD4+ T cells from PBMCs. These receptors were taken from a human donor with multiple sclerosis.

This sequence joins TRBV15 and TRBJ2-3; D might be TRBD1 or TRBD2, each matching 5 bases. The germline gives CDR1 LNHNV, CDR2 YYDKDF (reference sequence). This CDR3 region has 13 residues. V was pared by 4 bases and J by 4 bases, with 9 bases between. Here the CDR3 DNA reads TGTGCCACCAGCATGAGGGGCCCAGATACGCAGTATTTT. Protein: CATSMRGPDTQYF. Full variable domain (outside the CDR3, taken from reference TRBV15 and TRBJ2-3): DAMVIQNPRYQVTQFGKPVTLSCSQTLNHNVMYWYQQKSSQAPKLLFHYYDKDFNNEADTPDNFQSRRPNTSFCFLDIRSPGLGDTAMYLCATSMRGPDTQYFGPGTRLTVL.

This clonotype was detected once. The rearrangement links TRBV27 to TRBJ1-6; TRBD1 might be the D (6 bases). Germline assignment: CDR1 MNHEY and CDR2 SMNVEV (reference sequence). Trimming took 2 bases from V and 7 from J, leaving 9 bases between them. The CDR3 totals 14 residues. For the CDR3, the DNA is TGTGCCAGCAGTTTAGGACAGCACAATTCACCCCTCCACTTT. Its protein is CASSLGQHNSPLHF.

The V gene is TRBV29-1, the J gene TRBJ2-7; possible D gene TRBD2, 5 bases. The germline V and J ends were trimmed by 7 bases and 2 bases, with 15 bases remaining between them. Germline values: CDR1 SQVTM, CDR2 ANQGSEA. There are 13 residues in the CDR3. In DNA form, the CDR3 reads TGCAGCGGGAGGCTACCCCCTACCTACGAGCAGTACTTC. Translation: CSGRLPPTYEQYF.

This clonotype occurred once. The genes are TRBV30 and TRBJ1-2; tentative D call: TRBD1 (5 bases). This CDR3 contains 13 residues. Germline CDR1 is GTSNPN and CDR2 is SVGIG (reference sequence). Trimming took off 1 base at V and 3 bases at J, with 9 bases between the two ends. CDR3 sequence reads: CAWSGGRDYGYTF. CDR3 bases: TGTGCCTGGAGTGGGGGACGGGACTATGGCTACACCTTC.

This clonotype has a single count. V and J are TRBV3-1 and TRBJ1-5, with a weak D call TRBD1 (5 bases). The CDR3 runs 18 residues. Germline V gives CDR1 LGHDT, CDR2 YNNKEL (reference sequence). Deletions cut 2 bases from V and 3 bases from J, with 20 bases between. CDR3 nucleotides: TGTGCCAGCAGCCAAAGGTCCCCGAGTCCGACAGCCAATCAGCCCCAGCATTTT. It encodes CASSQRSPSPTANQPQHF.

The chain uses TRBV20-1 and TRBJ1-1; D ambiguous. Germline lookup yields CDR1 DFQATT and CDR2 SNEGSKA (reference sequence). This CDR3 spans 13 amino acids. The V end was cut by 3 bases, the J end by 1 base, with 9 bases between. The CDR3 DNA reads TGCAGTGCTAGGTACGCCGCGAACACTGAAGCTTTCTTT. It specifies CSARYAANTEAFF.

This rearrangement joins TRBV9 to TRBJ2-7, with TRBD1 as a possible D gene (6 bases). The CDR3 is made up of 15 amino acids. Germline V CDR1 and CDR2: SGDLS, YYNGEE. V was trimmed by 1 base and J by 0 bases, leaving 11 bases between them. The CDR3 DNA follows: TGTGCCAGCAGCGTATCGACAGGCAACTCCTACGAGCAGTACTTC. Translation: CASSVSTGNSYEQYF.

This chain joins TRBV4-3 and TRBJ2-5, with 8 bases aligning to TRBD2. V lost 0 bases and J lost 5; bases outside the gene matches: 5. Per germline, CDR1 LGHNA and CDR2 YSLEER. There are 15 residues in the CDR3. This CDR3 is CASSQDGRGAETQYF. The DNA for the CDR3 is TGCGCCAGCAGCCAAGATGGGCGGGGGGCTGAGACCCAGTACTTC.

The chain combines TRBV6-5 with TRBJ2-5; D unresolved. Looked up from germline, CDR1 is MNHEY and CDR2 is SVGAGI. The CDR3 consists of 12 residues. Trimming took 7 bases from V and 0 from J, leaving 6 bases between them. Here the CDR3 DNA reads TGTGCCAGCACCCCGGACCAAGAGACCCAGTACTTC. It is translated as CASTPDQETQYF.

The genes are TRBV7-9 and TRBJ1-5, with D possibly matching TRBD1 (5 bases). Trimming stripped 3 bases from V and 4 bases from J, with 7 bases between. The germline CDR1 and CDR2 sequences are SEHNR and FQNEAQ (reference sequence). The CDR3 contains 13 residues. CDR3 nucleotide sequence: TGTGCCAGCAGCTTGGGGGATAATCAGCCCCAGCATTTT. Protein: CASSLGDNQPQHF.

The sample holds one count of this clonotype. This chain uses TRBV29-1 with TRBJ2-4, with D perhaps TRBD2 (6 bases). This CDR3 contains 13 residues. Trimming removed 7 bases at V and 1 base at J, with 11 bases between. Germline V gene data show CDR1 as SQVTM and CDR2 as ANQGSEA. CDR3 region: CSARGSAKNIQYF. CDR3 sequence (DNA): TGCAGCGCCCGGGGGTCCGCCAAAAACATTCAGTACTTC.

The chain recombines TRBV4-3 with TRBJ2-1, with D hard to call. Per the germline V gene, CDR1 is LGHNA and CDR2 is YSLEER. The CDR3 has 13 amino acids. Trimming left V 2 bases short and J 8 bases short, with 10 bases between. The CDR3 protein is CASSQLRGYEQFF. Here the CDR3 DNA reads TGCGCCAGCAGCCAACTTCGAGGCTATGAGCAGTTCTTC.

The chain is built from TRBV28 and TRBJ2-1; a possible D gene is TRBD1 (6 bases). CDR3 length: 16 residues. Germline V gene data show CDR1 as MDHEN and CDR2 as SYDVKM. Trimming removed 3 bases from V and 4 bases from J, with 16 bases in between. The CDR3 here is CASSLYGQGRYNEQFF. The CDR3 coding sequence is TGTGCCAGCAGTTTGTACGGGCAGGGGCGTTACAATGAGCAGTTCTTC.

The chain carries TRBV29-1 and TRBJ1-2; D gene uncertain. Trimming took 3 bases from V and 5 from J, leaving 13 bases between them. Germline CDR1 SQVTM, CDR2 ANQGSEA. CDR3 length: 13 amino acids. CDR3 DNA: TGCAGCGTTGATGGGCCTATTTCGTATGGCTACACCTTC. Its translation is CSVDGPISYGYTF.

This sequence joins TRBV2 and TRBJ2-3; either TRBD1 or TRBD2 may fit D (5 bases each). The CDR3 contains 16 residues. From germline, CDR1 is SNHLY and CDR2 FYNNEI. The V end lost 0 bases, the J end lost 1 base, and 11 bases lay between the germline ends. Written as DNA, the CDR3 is TGTGCCAGCAGTGAAGCATGGGGGTATGGCACAGATACGCAGTATTTT. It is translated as CASSEAWGYGTDTQYF.

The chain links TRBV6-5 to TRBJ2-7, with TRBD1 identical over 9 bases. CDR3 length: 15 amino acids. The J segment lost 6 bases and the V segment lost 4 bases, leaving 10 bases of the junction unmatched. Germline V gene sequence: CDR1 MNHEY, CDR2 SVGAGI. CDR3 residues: CASSSPGTGRVEQYF. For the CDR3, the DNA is TGTGCCAGCAGTTCGCCCGGGACAGGGCGTGTCGAGCAGTACTTC.

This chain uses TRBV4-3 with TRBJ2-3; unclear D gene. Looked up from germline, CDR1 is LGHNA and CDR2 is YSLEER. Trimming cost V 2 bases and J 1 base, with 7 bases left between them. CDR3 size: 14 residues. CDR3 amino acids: CASSQSARTDTQYF. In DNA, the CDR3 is TGCGCCAGCAGCCAAAGCGCCCGCACAGATACGCAGTATTTT.

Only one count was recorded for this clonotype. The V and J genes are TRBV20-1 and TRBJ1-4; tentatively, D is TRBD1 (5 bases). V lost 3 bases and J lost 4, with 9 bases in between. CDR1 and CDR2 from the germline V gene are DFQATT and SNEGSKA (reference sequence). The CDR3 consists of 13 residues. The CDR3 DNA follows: TGCAGTGCTAGGGGGCCGAATAATGAAAAACTGTTTTTT. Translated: CSARGPNNEKLFF.

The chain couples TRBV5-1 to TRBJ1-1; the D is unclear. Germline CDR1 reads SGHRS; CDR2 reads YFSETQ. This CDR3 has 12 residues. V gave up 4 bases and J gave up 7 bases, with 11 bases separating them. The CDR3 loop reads CASSLRTGEAFF. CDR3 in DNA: TGCGCCAGCAGCCTCCGGACGGGTGAAGCTTTCTTT.

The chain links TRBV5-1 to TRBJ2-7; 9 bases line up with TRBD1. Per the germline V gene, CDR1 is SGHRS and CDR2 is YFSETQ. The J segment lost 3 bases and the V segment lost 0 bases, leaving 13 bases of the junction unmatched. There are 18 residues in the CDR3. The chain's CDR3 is CASSLASGTGTQFYEQYF. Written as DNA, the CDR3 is TGCGCCAGCAGCTTGGCAAGTGGGACAGGGACACAATTCTACGAGCAGTACTTC.

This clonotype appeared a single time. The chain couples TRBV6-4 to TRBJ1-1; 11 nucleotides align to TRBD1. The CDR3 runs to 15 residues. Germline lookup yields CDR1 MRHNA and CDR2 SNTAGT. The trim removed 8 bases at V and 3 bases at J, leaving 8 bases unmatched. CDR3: CASWTLGQGDTEAFF. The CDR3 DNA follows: TGTGCCAGCTGGACCCTGGGACAGGGGGACACTGAAGCTTTCTTT.

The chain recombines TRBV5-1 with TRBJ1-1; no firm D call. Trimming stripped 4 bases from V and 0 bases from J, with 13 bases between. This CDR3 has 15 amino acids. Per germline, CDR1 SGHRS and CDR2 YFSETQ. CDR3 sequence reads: CASSRGGLLNTEAFF. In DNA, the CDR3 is TGCGCCAGCAGCCGCGGCGGACTGCTGAACACTGAAGCTTTCTTT.

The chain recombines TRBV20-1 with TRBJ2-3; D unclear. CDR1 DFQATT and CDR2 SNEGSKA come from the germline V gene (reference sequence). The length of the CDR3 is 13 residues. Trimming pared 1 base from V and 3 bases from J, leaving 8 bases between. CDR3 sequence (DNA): TGCAGTGCTAGAGTAGGATGGACAGATACGCAGTATTTT. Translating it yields CSARVGWTDTQYF.